This TCR beta chain is from a study of blood T cell repertoires in COVID-19. About the research overall: Samples taken during acute and convalescent COVID-19 were collected in the United States, Italy and Spain.

Here immunoSEQ multiplex PCR was the method, and the copy in TCRdb shows in-frame clones only, minus some. In the table there are 150,000 to 200,000 clones, 75% to 90% of which are singletons. Participants spanned ages about 18 to 100 years and resided in 20 to 30 US areas. Participant-given clinical history determined each cohort assignment. Donors of Cohort 3 who recovered were those that had two negative PCRs, clearance, or symptom resolution. In this sample, this clone turned up a few times. Input material: PBMCs or T cells enriched from blood (not recorded which). The sequence derives from a woman aged 55-75 years who had recovered from COVID-19.

The CDR3 DNA reads as TGTGCCTGGAGTGCAGGACATACCTACGAGCAGTACTTC. Translated: CAWSAGHTYEQYF. V gene TRBV30 combines with J gene TRBJ2-7; tentative D call: TRBD1 (5 bases). Trimming left V 1 base short and J 2 bases short, with 9 bases between. Germline CDR1 and CDR2: GTSNPN and SVGIG (reference sequence). The CDR3 is 13 residues long.